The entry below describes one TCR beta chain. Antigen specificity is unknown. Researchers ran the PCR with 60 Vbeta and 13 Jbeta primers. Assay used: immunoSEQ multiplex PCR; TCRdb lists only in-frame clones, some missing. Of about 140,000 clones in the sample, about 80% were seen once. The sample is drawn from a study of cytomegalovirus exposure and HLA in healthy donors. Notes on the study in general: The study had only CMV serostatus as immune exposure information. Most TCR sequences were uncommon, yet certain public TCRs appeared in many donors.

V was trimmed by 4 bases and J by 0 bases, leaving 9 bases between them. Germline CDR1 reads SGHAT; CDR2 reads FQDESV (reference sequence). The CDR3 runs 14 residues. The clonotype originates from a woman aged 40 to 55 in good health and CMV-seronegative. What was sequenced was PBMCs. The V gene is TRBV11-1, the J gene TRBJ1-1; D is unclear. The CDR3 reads CASSSPDMNTEAFF. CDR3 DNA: TGTGCCAGCAGCTCTCCAGACATGAACACTGAAGCTTTCTTT.